This is a list of T cell receptor beta chains from one sample in a study of cytomegalovirus exposure and HLA in healthy donors. Method: immunoSEQ multiplex PCR; TCRdb's copy keeps in-frame clones and lacks some. This sample carries about 170,000 clones, roughly 85% of them seen once, and the ten largest clones take more than 2%. The material sequenced was PBMCs. The source of these receptors is a man between 18 and 29 years old in good health and CMV-seropositive. Each CDR3 is given with its conserved first and last residue. Each record gives: J gene, clone size, D gene, V gene, CDR3 protein, CDR3 DNA. The D gene is left open where the match is weak. The size entry is marked missing in some rows and otherwise reads once, few, many or a size class.

j_call: TRBJ2-3; clone_size: .; d_call: .; v_call: TRBV11-3; cdr3_aa: CASSRGWGDTDTQYF; cdr3_nt: TGTGCCAGCAGTCGGGGGTGGGGGGATACAGATACGCAGTATTTT
j_call: TRBJ1-2; clone_size: .; d_call: .; v_call: TRBV4-3; cdr3_aa: CASSQDSNTANYGYTF; cdr3_nt: TGCGCCAGCAGCCAAGATTCTAATACAGCTAACTATGGCTACACCTTC
j_call: TRBJ2-2; clone_size: .; d_call: .; v_call: TRBV10-3; cdr3_aa: CAITTNTGELFF; cdr3_nt: TGTGCCATCACTACGAACACCGGGGAGCTGTTTTTT
j_call: TRBJ2-5; clone_size: once; d_call: .; v_call: TRBV6-5; cdr3_aa: CASSYARGQETQYF; cdr3_nt: TGTGCCAGCAGTTATGCCAGGGGCCAAGAGACCCAGTACTTC
j_call: TRBJ2-3; clone_size: .; d_call: TRBD1; v_call: TRBV11-3; cdr3_aa: CASSYNLAPLGQGRTDTQYF; cdr3_nt: TGTGCCAGCAGCTATAACTTAGCACCATTGGGACAGGGCAGGACAGATACGCAGTATTTT
j_call: TRBJ2-2; clone_size: .; d_call: .; v_call: TRBV6-5; cdr3_aa: CASSYSVNTGELFF; cdr3_nt: TGTGCCAGCAGTTACTCCGTAAACACCGGGGAGCTGTTTTTT
j_call: TRBJ2-7; clone_size: .; d_call: .; v_call: TRBV4-2; cdr3_aa: CASSQGHEQYF; cdr3_nt: TGTGCCAGCAGCCAAGGGCACGAGCAGTACTTC
j_call: TRBJ2-1; clone_size: .; d_call: .; v_call: TRBV29-1; cdr3_aa: CSFGQTYNEQFF; cdr3_nt: TGCAGCTTTGGACAGACCTACAATGAGCAGTTCTTC
j_call: TRBJ2-1; clone_size: .; d_call: .; v_call: TRBV7-9; cdr3_aa: CASSPGIGGQNEQFF; cdr3_nt: TGTGCCAGCAGCCCTGGTATCGGGGGGCAGAATGAGCAGTTCTTC
j_call: TRBJ2-1; clone_size: .; d_call: TRBD2; v_call: TRBV11-3; cdr3_aa: CASSLDGTNPTNEQFF; cdr3_nt: TGTGCCAGCAGCTTAGATGGGACTAACCCTACCAATGAGCAGTTCTTC
j_call: TRBJ2-6; clone_size: once; d_call: .; v_call: TRBV13; cdr3_aa: CASSLFSGANGLTF; cdr3_nt: TGTGCCAGCAGCTTATTTTCTGGGGCCAACGGCCTGACTTTC
j_call: TRBJ1-2; clone_size: once; d_call: .; v_call: TRBV2; cdr3_aa: CASSDRSYGYTF; cdr3_nt: TGTGCCAGCAGTGACAGGTCCTATGGCTACACCTTC
j_call: TRBJ2-7; clone_size: .; d_call: .; v_call: TRBV6-5; cdr3_aa: CASSYDSGPYEQYF; cdr3_nt: TGTGCCAGCAGTTACGATAGCGGTCCCTACGAGCAGTACTTC
j_call: TRBJ1-2; clone_size: .; d_call: .; v_call: TRBV4-3; cdr3_aa: CASSQGGAYGYTF; cdr3_nt: TGCGCCAGCAGCCAAGGTGGGGCCTATGGCTACACCTTC
j_call: TRBJ1-3; clone_size: .; d_call: .; v_call: TRBV25-1; cdr3_aa: CASMLSSGNTIYF; cdr3_nt: TGTGCCAGCATGCTCAGCTCTGGAAACACCATATATTTT
j_call: TRBJ1-6; clone_size: .; d_call: .; v_call: TRBV25-1; cdr3_aa: CASSDASGHIYNSPLHF; cdr3_nt: TGTGCCAGCAGTGATGCGTCGGGACACATTTATAATTCACCCCTCCACTTT